This T cell receptor (beta chain) emerged from a study of human T cells and chemical hapten exposure. Study-wide context: Patients were given diphenylcyclopropenone on the scalp weekly across the roughly 25-week study. The study enrolled mostly female patients with alopecia areata, totalis or universalis.

Specified time point: pre-sensitization, week 0. Treatment noted: therapeutic diphenylcyclopropenone sensitization with weekly scalp DPC. This clonotype was picked up many times. From the RACE reads, TCRdb called clonotypes with MiXCR, one entry per CDR3 protein. The repertoire holds 300,000 to 450,000 distinct CDR3 sequences, with around 5.5% as singletons. The CDR3 is 14 amino acids. CDR1 and CDR2 (germline): SGHTA, FQGNSA. V lost 5 bases and J 0 bases, leaving 5 bases between the germline ends. Here the sequenced sample was whole blood, taken in connection with sensitization to the hapten diphenylcyclopropenone (DPC). The chain carries TRBV7-2 and TRBJ2-6; D is uncertain. This receptor was obtained from a woman younger than 30 with alopecia areata. Some clones in this sample may be carry-over from other donors' samples. The CDR3 reads CASSQISGANVLTF. The DNA of the CDR3 is TGTGCCAGCAGCCAAATCTCTGGGGCCAACGTCCTGACTTTC.